A selection of T cell receptor beta chains follows, all from one sample in a study of CXCR3-negative and CXCR3-positive naive CD8 T cells. TCRdb reprocessed the 5' RACE reads and stores each CDR3 protein as one record, lacking DNA. The sample table sets out under 150,000 distinct CDR3 sequences. Sequences were obtained from naive CXCR3+ CD8+ T cells from blood. These TCRs come from a human donor in good health. Some clones in this sample may be carry-over from other donors' samples. Each CDR3 is given with its conserved first and last residue.

V: TRBV7-9; J: TRBJ2-5; CDR3: CASSYTSGGRQETQYF
V: TRBV18; J: TRBJ1-5; CDR3: CASSRGQTDGNQPQHF
V: TRBV20-1; J: TRBJ1-5; CDR3: CSANEATGNQPQHF
V: TRBV20-1; J: TRBJ2-1; CDR3: CSAEGDIKSYNEQFF
V: TRBV29-1; J: TRBJ2-5; CDR3: CSAPLSGQETQYF
V: TRBV19; J: TRBJ2-1; CDR3: CASRDNLGLGAYNEQFF
V: TRBV21-1; J: TRBJ2-7; CDR3: CASGRGAGATYEQYF
V: TRBV3-1; J: TRBJ2-5; CDR3: CASSQSSNLAGKETQYF
V: TRBV2; J: TRBJ2-7; CDR3: CASSELVGQGGVYEQYF
V: TRBV7-9; J: TRBJ1-2; CDR3: CASTPAPYGYTF
V: TRBV25-1; J: TRBJ2-5; CDR3: CASSERTSGGAQETQYF
V: TRBV12-3/TRBV12-4; J: TRBJ2-5; CDR3: CASSNFVQETQYF
V: TRBV28; J: TRBJ2-1; CDR3: CASRAGTGGGNEQFF
V: TRBV14; J: TRBJ2-2; CDR3: CASSVTGNTGELFF
V: TRBV11-2; J: TRBJ2-1; CDR3: CASTGLAGNEQFF
V: TRBV15; J: TRBJ2-1; CDR3: CATSRDRSSYNEQFF
V: TRBV5-1; J: TRBJ1-1; CDR3: CASSLTGDDTEAFF
V: TRBV4-3; J: TRBJ1-1; CDR3: CASSQERMNTEAFF
V: TRBV2; J: TRBJ2-7; CDR3: CASGTEGDYEQYF
V: TRBV29-1; J: TRBJ2-1; CDR3: CSVEDFTAGDVGNNEQFF
V: TRBV29-1; J: TRBJ1-2; CDR3: CSVVEDRGLCTF
V: TRBV29-1; J: TRBJ2-7; CDR3: CSVEIEGNSYEQYF
V: TRBV12-3/TRBV12-4; J: TRBJ2-7; CDR3: CASSRAGTATSYEQYF
V: TRBV7-3; J: TRBJ2-1; CDR3: CASSFAAGQPYNEQFF
V: TRBV20-1; J: TRBJ1-1; CDR3: CSARGGFTEAFF
V: TRBV12-3/TRBV12-4; J: TRBJ2-1; CDR3: CASSFPGTIGNEQFF
V: TRBV27; J: TRBJ2-1; CDR3: CASGSGGPTYNEQFF
V: TRBV13; J: TRBJ1-5; CDR3: CASSQSGTGIQPQHF
V: TRBV5-1; J: TRBJ2-7; CDR3: CASSLPPTGTYEQYF
V: TRBV6-5; J: TRBJ1-2; CDR3: CASSPGQGLQVYTF
V: TRBV13; J: TRBJ1-2; CDR3: CASSPPPTGEEGGYTF
V: TRBV27; J: TRBJ2-6; CDR3: CASSTLAGANVLTF
V: TRBV28; J: TRBJ2-1; CDR3: CASRLSGSSYNEQFF
V: TRBV6-5; J: TRBJ2-7; CDR3: CASSHDRIEQYF
V: TRBV29-1; J: TRBJ2-1; CDR3: CSVEVAGVYEQFF
V: TRBV12-3/TRBV12-4; J: TRBJ2-3; CDR3: CASSLGLAATDTQYF